The clone carrying this T cell receptor beta chain was found a few times. Its specificity is unknown. These data originate in a study of beta chain features in type 1 diabetes. The study's findings and limits: The study found fewer insertions and more deletions at VDJ junctions in type 1 diabetes patients.

Expressed TCRB transcripts were sequenced because the isolated RNA had all been reverse transcribed beforehand. Assay: immunoSEQ multiplex PCR; the TCRdb copy retains only in-frame clones and omits some. Of 40,000 to 45,000 clones in the sample, approximately 56% were seen once. The CDR3 is 15 amino acids. Germline lookup yields CDR1 MNHEY and CDR2 SVGAGI. The germline V and J ends were trimmed by 7 bases and 2 bases, with 17 bases remaining between them. There was one heparinised blood draw per donor, averaging about 120 mL. Sequencing used Tregs from blood. The rearrangement joins TRBV6-5 to TRBJ2-5; possibly TRBD2 for D (7 bases). The clonotype originates from a woman under 30 in good health. CDR3 nucleotides: TGTGCCAGCACCGCTCTAGGGGGGGGGCAAGAGACCCAGTACTTC. It encodes CASTALGGGQETQYF.